Sequencing of this T cell receptor beta chain was carried out in a study of cytomegalovirus exposure and HLA in healthy donors. The study's findings and limits: An analysis that was carried out later associated 16,951 TCR beta sequences with HLA alleles at 0.05 false discovery rate.

For this clone: The antigen is unknown.

The PCR employed 60 Vbeta primers together with 13 Jbeta primers. Original handling: Later reanalysis found 60 million to 90 million unique TCR beta chains, roughly 9.9 million of them shared. Repertoires were generated with immunoSEQ multiplex PCR, while TCRdb's copy carries only in-frame clones and drops some. V and J calls and clone size are copied from that table; D and trimming were computed from the DNA. Of 160,000 or so clones listed, 70% are singletons. This CDR3 is built from 15 residues. Germline V gene sequence: CDR1 MNHEY, CDR2 SVGAGI. V lost 6 bases and J lost 1, with 13 bases in between.

Sequencing was performed on PBMCs. The source is a man younger than 35 in good health and CMV-seropositive. The chain employs TRBV6-5 and TRBJ1-5; tentative D call: TRBD1 (6 bases). In nucleotides, the CDR3 is TGTGCCAGCAGGAACGACAGGAACAGCAATCAGCCCCAGCATTTT. It yields the protein CASRNDRNSNQPQHF.